This TCR beta chain was profiled in a study of tumor-infiltrating lymphocytes in primary liver carcinoma. About the research overall: Tumor stage was T1-T3 N0M0, and tumor size was 4.2 to 10 cm across.

Co-extraction of both nucleic acids (RNA and DNA) used about 18-34 mg of unsorted bulk tissue. Every tumor specimen contained over 85% viable tumor cells. Of note for this clonotype: Antigen specificity is unknown. One end of the junction varies from germline; a read error may be responsible.

The CDR3 spans 16 residues. The V gene's germline CDR1 is SGHDT and CDR2 YYEEEE. Production of TCR beta cDNA used roughly 0.55 ug total RNA together with a constant-region primer. Investigators got TCR beta libraries out of three nested multiplex PCR rounds, done with slightly modified ARM-PCR. It was with TRBV1-TRBV30 forward primers and a C-beta reverse primer that the first two PCR rounds were run, at approximately 10 cycles each. TCRdb re-derived calls from the multiplex PCR reads in MiXCR, one entry per CDR3 protein. The sample holds tens of thousands of distinct CDR3 sequences, about 68% seen once. General study findings and limits: Relative to tumor region pairs, the tumor-adjacent and tumor-blood pairs showed overlap that was lower.

The source material was liver tumor tissue from sampling region 2. As to subset: tumor region T2, inferior pole. The V and J genes are TRBV5-6 and TRBJ2-1; maybe TRBD2 (7 bases). This clonotype originated in a man in his forties with primary liver carcinoma and hepatitis B virus infection. The CDR3 bases are TGTGCTAGCAGCTTGGGGGGGGCAATCTCCTACAATGAGGAGTTCTTC. Translated: CASSLGGAISYNEEFF.